The rows below give T cell receptor beta chains drawn from one sample of a study of T-cell memory formation after mild COVID-19. TCRdb ran MiXCR on the 5' RACE reads and lists one entry per CDR3 protein. Of approximately 400,000 distinct CDR3 sequences listed, 20% to 30% are singletons. Material for sequencing was PBMCs or a T cell subset sorted from them (not recorded which). The origin of the receptors is an adult woman who had mild COVID-19 (a few samples of this study predate the infection). Cell type and time point are not known. CDR3s include the opening cysteine and the closing phenylalanine or tryptophan. Each record gives: clone size, V gene, D gene, J gene, CDR3 protein, CDR3 DNA. The D gene is left open where the match is weak. Part of the rows lack a size; the others show once, few, many or a class for expanded clones.

.,TRBV28,.,TRBJ2-7,CASEQLTGTYEQYF,TGTGCCAGCGAACAACTTACAGGGACCTACGAGCAGTACTTC
.,TRBV5-1,.,TRBJ2-1,CASSLNRGDEQFF,TGCGCCAGCAGCTTGAATCGCGGCGATGAGCAGTTCTTC
few,TRBV9,.,TRBJ2-1,CASSVESGYNEQFF,TGTGCCAGCAGCGTGGAGAGTGGGTACAATGAGCAGTTCTTC
few,TRBV2,.,TRBJ2-7,CASRDSYEQYF,TGTGCCAGCAGGGACAGCTACGAGCAGTACTTC
.,TRBV12-3/TRBV12-4,TRBD1,TRBJ2-7,CASTSRKGQGFYEQYF,TGTGCCAGCACCTCCCGAAAGGGACAGGGGTTCTACGAGCAGTACTTC
few,TRBV20-1,.,TRBJ2-1,CSAREVFNEQFF,TGCAGTGCTAGAGAAGTCTTCAATGAGCAGTTCTTC
.,TRBV4-2,TRBD2,TRBJ2-6,CASSQRAGGTSGANVLTF,TGTGCCAGCAGCCAACGAGCGGGAGGTACCTCTGGGGCCAACGTCCTGACTTTC
few,TRBV27,.,TRBJ1-4,CASSLQQGFSTNEKLFF,TGTGCCAGCAGTTTGCAACAGGGTTTTTCTACTAATGAAAAACTGTTTTTT
few,TRBV29-1,.,TRBJ2-6,CSVTWGTGANVLTF,TGCAGCGTTACATGGGGGACTGGGGCCAACGTCCTGACTTTC
few,TRBV20-1,.,TRBJ1-2,CSARDDKGAYGYTF,TGCAGTGCTAGAGATGATAAGGGAGCCTATGGCTACACCTTC
few,TRBV18,TRBD2,TRBJ2-1,CASSPPGTRTNNEQFF,TGTGCCAGCTCACCACCTGGGACTAGAACGAACAATGAGCAGTTCTTC
few,TRBV15,.,TRBJ1-4,CATSLRARPNEKLFF,TGTGCCACCAGCCTTAGAGCGCGTCCCAATGAAAAACTGTTTTTT
.,TRBV15,.,TRBJ2-3,CATSRITDTQYF,TGTGCCACCAGCAGAATCACAGATACGCAGTATTTT
.,TRBV5-1,TRBD1,TRBJ2-5,CASSLLGTDKETQYF,TGCGCCAGCAGCTTGCTCGGGACAGATAAAGAGACCCAGTACTTC